The T cell receptor beta chain described here comes from a study of T cell changes during pregnancy in multiple sclerosis. Comments on this clone: Without the conserved terminal phenylalanine or tryptophan, this CDR3 likely stems from a read error. No DNA is shown, since the ends of the CDR3 on it are uncertain; the CDR3 is the one TCRdb lists.

Sequencing used immunoSEQ multiplex PCR; TCRdb keeps in-frame clones, though not all of them. This sample carries tens of thousands of clones, 86% of them seen once, and the ten largest clones take 13%. In germline, CDR1 is MRHNA, CDR2 SNTAGT. Including both end residues, the CDR3 is 10 amino acids long. The chain couples TRBV6-4 to TRBJ2-3; the listed D gene, TRBD2, was not tested against the DNA. The origin of this receptor is a female donor in good health, enrolled as a control in a pregnancy study. The sample here was CD8+ T cells from peripheral blood mononuclear cells, taken in the first trimester of pregnancy. CDR3 amino acids: CASILTRTNS.